Below are 25 T cell receptor beta chains sequenced from a single sample in a study of blood T cells in healthy people across ages. The authors ran a second PCR of 7 to 11 cycles using a sample-barcoded 5' primer and a J-beta primer mix. Using its own MiXCR run on the 5' RACE reads, TCRdb lists one record per CDR3 protein. The sample shows 1.5 million to 2 million distinct CDR3 sequences, roughly 28% of them seen only once. Sequencing used blood. The receptors derive from a young woman in good health.

Details on this clonotype: A much bigger clone sits one base away, suggesting this may be a read error. This chain links TRBV29-1 with TRBJ2-5, with 9 bases identical to TRBD2. Germline values: CDR1 SQVTM, CDR2 ANQGSEA. J lost 11 bases, V lost 5 bases, and 12 bases had no gene match. The CDR3 contains 13 residues. This chain's CDR3 is CSVTGTSSHEQYF. CDR3 DNA sequence: TGCAGCGTTACCGGGACTAGCAGTCATGAGCAGTACTTC.

CDR3 coding DNA: TGTGCCAGCAGTTTAACAGAGATTGAAAAACTGTTTTTT. Translated, it gives CASSLTEIEKLFF. J is TRBJ1-4 and V is TRBV28; D is uncertain. CDR3 size: 13 residues. Trimming cost V 2 bases and J 7 bases, with 8 bases left between them. CDR1 is MDHEN, CDR2 SYDVKM, per germline.

The chain has TRBV4-1 and TRBJ1-5; 10 nucleotides align to TRBD1. V lost 4 bases to trimming and J lost 6 bases; unmatched junction nucleotides: 12. Germline assignment: CDR1 MGHRA and CDR2 YSYEKL. The CDR3 consists of 17 residues. The CDR3 coding sequence is TGCGCCAGCAGCCGGGAGACAGGGGGCGCTTTGGGTCAGCCCCAGCATTTT. Translation gives CASSRETGGALGQPQHF.

As concerns this clonotype: A junction boundary mismatches the germline segment, possibly from a read error. This rearrangement joins TRBV12-3 or TRBV12-4 to TRBJ2-7; 8 bases agree with TRBD2. The CDR3 length is 14 residues. The chain's CDR3 is CAGSTSGGRYEQYF. CDR3 coding DNA: TGTGCCGGCAGCACTTCGGGGGGGCGGTACGAGCAGTACTTC.

The chain couples TRBV6-5 to TRBJ2-5; D is perhaps TRBD2 (6 bases). The CDR3 is 12 residues long. CDR1 and CDR2 (germline): MNHEY, SVGAGI. The germline V and J ends were trimmed by 8 bases and 5 bases, with 12 bases remaining between them. CDR3 coding DNA: TGTGCCAGCTACGATGGGGGGGAGACCCAGTACTTC. Its translation is CASYDGGETQYF.

This clonotype has ten or more counts. V and J are TRBV4-3 and TRBJ2-1, with unresolved D. Germline CDR1 LGHNA, CDR2 YSLEER. With 8 bases removed from V and 0 bases from J, the gap between germline ends came to 11 bases. This CDR3 comprises 14 residues. CDR3 bases: TGCGCCAGCTACGGTGTAAGCTCCTACAATGAGCAGTTCTTC. Residues: CASYGVSSYNEQFF.

The chain links TRBV20-1 to TRBJ2-1, with 9 bases fitting TRBD2. The CDR3 extends over 13 amino acids. The germline V gene encodes CDR1 DFQATT and CDR2 SNEGSKA (reference sequence). V lost 1 base to trimming and J lost 9 bases; unmatched junction nucleotides: 4. This chain's CDR3 is CSARVIAGAEQFF. DNA of the CDR3: TGCAGTGCTAGAGTGATAGCGGGGGCTGAGCAGTTCTTC.

This clonotype appeared once. This may come from a read error, since a much larger clone is one base off. The rearrangement uses TRBV5-1 and TRBJ2-7, with 10 bases fitting TRBD1. Germline V gives CDR1 SGHRS, CDR2 YFSETQ. The CDR3 consists of 15 residues. V shed 4 bases and J 7 bases; nucleotides not matched to a gene: 11. Here the CDR3 DNA reads TGCGCCAGCAGCACGACAGGGGGCCAAGGTTTAGAGCAGTACTTC. Its protein product is CASSTTGGQGLEQYF.

This clonotype was found many times. The chain uses TRBV7-2 and TRBJ2-7; TRBD1 matches at 7 bases. Per the germline V gene, CDR1 is SGHTA and CDR2 is FQGNSA. The CDR3 sequence is 13 residues long. V trimming: 6 bases; J trimming: 3 bases; junction bases outside the gene matches: 5. The CDR3 region has the DNA TGTGCCAGCAGTCCGGGACAGCGCTACGAGCAGTACTTC. This gives the protein CASSPGQRYEQYF.

V and J are TRBV29-1 and TRBJ2-2, with D unresolved. This CDR3 comprises 15 residues. Germline V gives CDR1 SQVTM, CDR2 ANQGSEA. V dropped 3 bases and J dropped 0 bases, with 11 bases sitting between them. CDR3: CSVEAGTPNTGELFF. The CDR3 region has the DNA TGCAGCGTTGAGGCCGGAACCCCGAACACCGGGGAGCTGTTTTTT.

Concerning this clonotype: A much larger clonotype is one base distant, so this may be a read error. This chain connects TRBV5-5 to TRBJ2-1; 14 bases are a match to TRBD2. Germline V CDR1 and CDR2: SGHKS, YYEKEE (reference sequence). This CDR3 contains 15 residues. CDR3 sequence reads: CVSSWTSGRMSEQFF. The CDR3 DNA reads as TGTGTCAGCAGCTGGACTAGCGGGAGGATGAGTGAGCAGTTCTTC. Based on the CDR3 plus reference TRBV5-5 and TRBJ2-1, the full variable domain is DAGVTQSPTHLIKTRGQQVTLRCSPISGHKSVSWYQQVLGQGPQFIFQYYEKEERGRGNFPDRFSARQFPNYSSELNVNALLLGDSALYLCVSSWTSGRMSEQFFGPGTRLTVL.

This clonotype was observed a few times. A much more abundant neighbour one base away suggests this may be a read error. The chain is built from TRBV5-1 and TRBJ1-2; D gene ambiguous. Trimming left V 0 bases short and J 6 bases short, with 12 bases between. Germline V gene sequence: CDR1 SGHRS, CDR2 YFSETQ. This CDR3 spans 14 amino acids. The CDR3 DNA reads as TGCGCCAGCAGCTTGGAAGCCCTTCGGCATGGCTACACCTTC. Protein: CASSLEALRHGYTF.

The chain couples TRBV3-1 to TRBJ2-1; TRBD2 matches at 10 bases. Germline CDR1 and CDR2: LGHDT and YNNKEL (reference sequence). The CDR3 totals 19 residues. V dropped 5 bases and J dropped 0; count of bases not matched to a gene: 13. CDR3 in DNA: TGTGCCAGCAGCTATAGGGGGCTAGCGGGGGCAAGCTCCTACAATGAGCAGTTCTTC. It translates to CASSYRGLAGASSYNEQFF.

Only a few counts were recorded for this clonotype. J is TRBJ2-7 and V is TRBV20-1; possibly TRBD1 or TRBD2 for D (5 bases each). Trimming cost V 0 bases and J 7 bases, with 13 bases left between them. Germline V gene sequence: CDR1 DFQATT, CDR2 SNEGSKA (reference sequence). This CDR3 contains 13 residues. CDR3 region: CSARDLGGPEQYF. The DNA of the CDR3 is TGCAGTGCTAGAGATCTTGGGGGTCCTGAGCAGTACTTC.

The V call is TRBV6-5, the J call TRBJ2-1; D is undetermined. The CDR3 loop spans 12 amino acids. Germline loops: CDR1 MNHEY, CDR2 SVGAGI. Between the trimmed V and J ends, which lost 7 bases and 6 bases, there was a span of 10 bases. The CDR3 region is CASTGAGNEQFF. In nucleotides, the CDR3 is TGTGCCAGCACGGGTGCAGGCAATGAGCAGTTCTTC.

Turning to this clonotype: The junction does not match germline at one end; this may be a read error. The chain combines TRBV6-5 with TRBJ2-1, with 9 bases fitting TRBD1. This CDR3 has 15 amino acids. Germline lookup yields CDR1 MNHEY and CDR2 SVGAGI. The chain's CDR3 is CASKLGTGIHNEQSF. In DNA form, the CDR3 reads TGTGCCAGCAAGTTGGGGACAGGGATCCACAATGAGCAGTCCTTC.

This clonotype was counted a few times. The genes are TRBV28 and TRBJ2-7, with D possibly TRBD2 on 6 matching bases. The V end was cut by 6 bases, the J end by 5 bases, with 17 bases between. This CDR3 is 14 amino acids long. Germline V gene lookup returns CDR1 MDHEN and CDR2 SYDVKM. The CDR3 protein is CASSRLSGVHEQYF. In DNA, the CDR3 is TGTGCCAGCAGCAGACTATCGGGAGTCCACGAGCAGTACTTC. Drawing the rest from reference TRBV28 and TRBJ2-7, the complete variable domain is DVKVTQSSRYLVKRTGEKVFLECVQDMDHENMFWYRQDPGLGLRLIYFSYDVKMKEKGDIPEGYSVSREKKERFSLILESASTNQTSMYLCASSRLSGVHEQYFGPGTRLTVT.

Comments on this clonotype: Germline is not matched at one junction end, which may reflect a read error. This chain connects TRBV19 to TRBJ1-4; unclear D gene. Germline lookup yields CDR1 LNHDA and CDR2 SQIVND (reference sequence). The CDR3 spans 12 residues. CDR3 loop: CASSRTGEKRFF. The CDR3 nucleotides are TGTGCCAGTAGTCGGACCGGCGAAAAACGGTTTTTT.

V is TRBV2 and J is TRBJ2-4, with no clear D. The J call may be faulty, since TRBJ2-7 better matches the DNA end. Germline V gene data show CDR1 as SNHLY and CDR2 as FYNNEI. CDR3 length: 13 residues. This chain's CDR3 is CASSYGYLYEQYF. CDR3 in DNA: TGTGCCAGCAGTTACGGGTATCTCTACGAGCAGTACTTC.

The sample holds a few counts of this clonotype. This chain connects TRBV29-1 to TRBJ1-1; 7 bases are a match to TRBD1. CDR3 size: 13 residues. Germline V gene sequence: CDR1 SQVTM, CDR2 ANQGSEA. With V trimmed by 6 bases and J by 1 base, 5 bases remained unmatched. The CDR3 coding sequence is TGCAGCGTGTCTGGGACAGAGAACACTGAAGCTTTCTTT. This encodes CSVSGTENTEAFF.

Worth noting for this clonotype: One end of the junction varies from germline; a read error may be responsible. This chain connects TRBV29-1 to TRBJ1-1, with unresolved D. This CDR3 has 14 amino acids. Germline V gene lookup returns CDR1 SQVTM and CDR2 ANQGSEA. The CDR3 is CSVEGMGVGTEAFF. The CDR3 DNA reads as TGCAGCGTTGAAGGTATGGGAGTGGGCACTGAAGCCTTCTTT.

V and J are TRBV30 and TRBJ1-2; a possible D gene is TRBD1 (5 bases). V lost 1 base and J 8 bases, leaving 14 bases between the germline ends. In germline, CDR1 is GTSNPN, CDR2 SVGIG (reference sequence). The CDR3 sequence is 13 residues long. The CDR3 is CAWSAGAEGGYTF. DNA of the CDR3: TGTGCCTGGAGTGCTGGGGCAGAGGGCGGCTACACCTTC. Full variable domain (remainder filled in from reference TRBV30 and TRBJ1-2): SQTIHQWPATLVQPVGSPLSLECTVEGTSNPNLYWYRQAAGRGLQLLFYSVGIGQISSEVPQNLSASRPQDRQFILSSKKLLLSDSGFYLCAWSAGAEGGYTFGSGTRLTVV.

The chain links TRBV2 to TRBJ2-5; the D gene is possibly TRBD1 (6 bases). CDR1 is SNHLY, CDR2 FYNNEI, per germline. Trimming took off 3 bases at V and 5 bases at J, with 13 bases between the two ends. The CDR3 runs to 14 residues. The CDR3, as DNA: TGTGCCAGCAGTGAGGTACAGGGATGGGAGACCCAGTACTTC. Residues: CASSEVQGWETQYF.

The V and J genes are TRBV7-3 and TRBJ2-1, with D possibly being TRBD1 (6 bases). This CDR3 comprises 15 residues. Deletions cut 4 bases from V and 0 bases from J, with 10 bases between. Per germline, CDR1 SGHTA and CDR2 FQGTGA. The CDR3 reads CASSSHRDSYNEQFF. The CDR3 bases are TGTGCCAGCAGCTCCCACAGGGACTCCTACAATGAGCAGTTCTTC.

There are many counts of this clonotype. This chain uses TRBV4-2 with TRBJ2-6; no firm D call. Germline lookup yields CDR1 LGHNA and CDR2 YNFKEQ. Trimming stripped 4 bases from V and 4 bases from J, with 14 bases between. There are 16 residues in the CDR3. The CDR3 protein is CASSPSLNPGANVLTF. The DNA of the CDR3 is TGTGCCAGCAGCCCTTCTTTAAACCCCGGGGCCAACGTCCTGACTTTC.